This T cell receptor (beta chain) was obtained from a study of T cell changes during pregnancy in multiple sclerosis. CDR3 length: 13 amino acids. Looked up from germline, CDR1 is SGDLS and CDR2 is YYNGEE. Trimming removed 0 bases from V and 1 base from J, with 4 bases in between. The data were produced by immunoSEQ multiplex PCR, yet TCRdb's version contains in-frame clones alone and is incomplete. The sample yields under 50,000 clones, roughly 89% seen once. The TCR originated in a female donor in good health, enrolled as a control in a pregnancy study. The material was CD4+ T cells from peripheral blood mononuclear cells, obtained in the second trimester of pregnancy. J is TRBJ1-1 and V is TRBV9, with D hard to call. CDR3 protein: CASSVAGNTEAFF. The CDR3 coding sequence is TGTGCCAGCAGCGTAGCGGGGAACACTGAAGCTTTCTTT.